This TCR beta chain was identified in a study of OX40 agonist ivuxolimab in advanced cancers. Whole-study context: Antecedent anti-PD-1, anti-PD-L1 or anti-CTLA-4 therapy was permissible, with roughly 40% having received some. Study observations and caveats: Clonal expansion in partial responders at 0.1-3.0 mg/kg ranked among the lowest.

Blood samples were obtained at baseline, cycle 4 day 1, and cycle 7 day 1. Data came from immunoSEQ multiplex PCR; TCRdb stores just in-frame clones and leaves some out. The data contain about 58,000 clones, 70% to 90% of them singletons. The CDR3 extends over 15 amino acids. Germline V gene sequence: CDR1 SGHAT, CDR2 FQNNGV. Trimming removed 5 bases from V and 0 bases from J, with 12 bases in between. Worth noting for this clone: Antigen unknown.

The clonotype originates from an adult with an advanced solid tumor such as melanoma, head and neck, liver or kidney cancer. The rearrangement links TRBV11-2 to TRBJ2-3, with a weak D call TRBD2 (5 bases). This specimen was CD4+ or CD8+ T cells sorted from blood, taken in a trial of the OX40 agonist ivuxolimab. CDR3 nucleotide sequence: TGTGCCAGCAGCATCGGGGATCTTAGCACAGATACGCAGTATTTT. This sequence encodes CASSIGDLSTDTQYF.